Shown below are 18 T cell receptor beta chains from a single sample sequenced in a study of control samples from healthy donors and cancer patients. Here immunoSEQ multiplex PCR was the method, and the copy in TCRdb shows in-frame clones only, minus some. The data hold about 140,000 clones, with roughly 89% observed a single time. The source material was blood. The origin of the receptors is a man between 25 and 39 years old in good health.

J is TRBJ2-7 and V is TRBV19; tentatively, D is TRBD1 (7 bases). Germline V CDR1 and CDR2: LNHDA, SQIVND (reference sequence). The CDR3 extends over 13 amino acids. Trimming pared 5 bases from V and 3 bases from J, leaving 11 bases between. In DNA, the CDR3 is TGTGCCAGTAGTGCGGGGACAGACTACGAGCAGTACTTC. Translated: CASSAGTDYEQYF.

The V and J genes are TRBV5-1 and TRBJ1-4; D might be TRBD1 (6 bases). V was pared by 4 bases and J by 0 bases, with 13 bases between. The CDR3 has 16 amino acids. Germline CDR1 and CDR2: SGHRS and YFSETQ. In DNA form, the CDR3 reads TGCGCCAGCAGCCGGGGGACACCTGCAACTAATGAAAAACTGTTTTTT. It specifies CASSRGTPATNEKLFF.

The chain recombines TRBV12-3 or TRBV12-4 with TRBJ1-2; no reliable D call. The CDR3 covers 13 residues. Trimming took 5 bases from V and 2 from J, leaving 9 bases between them. CDR3 bases: TGTGCCAGCAGTCCGGACCGAAACTATGGCTACACCTTC. This translates into CASSPDRNYGYTF.

J is TRBJ2-7 and V is TRBV27; D remains unclear. The germline V gene has CDR1 MNHEY and CDR2 SMNVEV (reference sequence). The length of the CDR3 is 14 residues. The V and J ends lost 6 bases and 0 bases respectively, with 12 bases between them. The CDR3 region is CASRQIQTSYEQYF. The CDR3 region has the DNA TGTGCCAGCAGACAGATCCAGACCTCCTACGAGCAGTACTTC.

Notes on this clone: The sample holds other DNA sequences that translate to the same CDR3. This chain joins TRBV4-1 and TRBJ2-1; no definite D call. The CDR3 has 16 residues. V was cut by 2 bases and J by 4 bases, with 15 bases left in between. Germline lookup yields CDR1 MGHRA and CDR2 YSYEKL. The CDR3 sequence: CASSQPTSGRYNEQFF. In nucleotides, the CDR3 is TGCGCCAGCAGCCAACCCACATCCGGGCGTTACAATGAGCAGTTCTTC.

V and J are TRBV12-3 or TRBV12-4 and TRBJ1-5; D unresolved. Trimming removed 1 base at V and 5 bases at J, with 3 bases between. The CDR3 has 12 amino acids. CDR3 in amino acids: CASSLGDQPQHF. The DNA for the CDR3 is TGTGCCAGCAGTTTAGGGGATCAGCCCCAGCATTTT.

The V gene is TRBV11-2, the J gene TRBJ2-3; 11 bases agree with TRBD2. Germline V gives CDR1 SGHAT, CDR2 FQNNGV. There are 17 residues in the CDR3. The J segment lost 0 bases and the V segment lost 6 bases, leaving 8 bases of the junction unmatched. CDR3 amino acids: CASRSGRTSGSTDTQYF. CDR3 bases: TGTGCCAGCAGGTCCGGCCGGACTAGCGGGAGCACAGATACGCAGTATTTT.

This clone was counted only a few times. The genes are TRBV3-1 (or the pseudogene TRBV3-2) and TRBJ2-5, with D possibly matching TRBD1 (5 bases). Germline-derived CDR1 and CDR2 are LGHDT and YNNKEL (reference sequence). V dropped 3 bases and J dropped 13 bases, with 18 bases sitting between them. The length of the CDR3 is 13 residues. The chain's CDR3 is CASSQLGVALAYF. The DNA for the CDR3 is TGTGCCAGCAGCCAGTTAGGGGTAGCTCTGGCGTACTTC.

This sequence joins TRBV6-2 or TRBV6-3 and TRBJ2-7, with D possibly called TRBD1 or TRBD2 (5 bases each). The CDR3 consists of 15 residues. From germline, CDR1 is MNHEY and CDR2 SVGEGT. With 0 bases removed from V and 4 bases from J, the gap between germline ends came to 13 bases. CDR3 sequence: CASSYSRGLLYEQYF. CDR3 nucleotides: TGTGCCAGCAGTTACTCACGGGGCCTTTTGTACGAGCAGTACTTC.

The chain couples TRBV2 to TRBJ2-7, with TRBD2 identical over 10 bases. The ends lost 6 bases at V and 7 bases at J; junction bases unmatched: 6. Germline assignment: CDR1 SNHLY and CDR2 FYNNEI. The CDR3 covers 13 residues. The CDR3 DNA is TGTGCCAGCAGCACCAAGCGGGAGGGGGAGCAGTACTTC. This sequence encodes CASSTKREGEQYF.

This chain links TRBV28 with TRBJ1-6; TRBD1 might be the D (6 bases). Germline V gene lookup returns CDR1 MDHEN and CDR2 SYDVKM. This CDR3 comprises 16 residues. The germline V and J ends were trimmed by 2 bases and 7 bases, with 15 bases remaining between them. CDR3 in amino acids: CASSLRMGHRNSPLHF. CDR3 in DNA: TGTGCCAGCAGTTTAAGAATGGGACACCGAAATTCACCCCTCCACTTT.

V and J are TRBV7-9 and TRBJ1-4; D is unresolved. V was clipped by 5 bases and J by 5 bases, with 12 bases between them. Germline V CDR1 and CDR2: SEHNR, FQNEAQ (reference sequence). This CDR3 spans 14 amino acids. CDR3 in amino acids: CASSASGANEKLFF. CDR3 in DNA: TGTGCCAGCAGCGCCTCAGGCGCCAATGAAAAACTGTTTTTT.

The rearrangement joins TRBV28 to TRBJ1-5; 7 nucleotides align to TRBD1. The length of the CDR3 is 16 residues. Germline CDR1 is MDHEN and CDR2 is SYDVKM. V lost 7 bases and J lost 4; bases outside the gene matches: 13. Written as DNA, the CDR3 is TGTGCCAGCAACCCTTACAGGGGTTTTGGTAATCAGCCCCAGCATTTT. Translation gives CASNPYRGFGNQPQHF.

The chain employs TRBV19 and TRBJ1-2; no firm D call. CDR3 length equals 12 residues. Between the trimmed V and J ends, which lost 3 bases and 3 bases, there was a span of 5 bases. Germline V CDR1 and CDR2: LNHDA, SQIVND (reference sequence). The chain's CDR3 is CASSIAYYGYTF. In nucleotides, the CDR3 is TGTGCCAGTAGTATTGCATACTATGGCTACACCTTC.

The chain uses TRBV28 and TRBJ1-5; tentatively, D is TRBD1 (5 bases). The CDR3 spans 14 residues. Per the germline V gene, CDR1 is MDHEN and CDR2 is SYDVKM. The germline V and J ends were trimmed by 1 base and 6 bases, with 10 bases remaining between them. CDR3 in DNA: TGTGCCAGCAGTTTATTTAGGGGAGGTCAGCCCCAGCATTTT. Its translation is CASSLFRGGQPQHF.

The chain has TRBV19 and TRBJ1-1; D perhaps matches TRBD1 (5 bases). CDR1 is LNHDA, CDR2 SQIVND, per germline (reference sequence). Trimming pared 11 bases from V and 1 base from J, leaving 17 bases between. The CDR3 length is 14 residues. The CDR3 loop is CASLRTGGNTEAFF. The CDR3 DNA reads TGTGCCTCACTCCGGACCGGGGGGAACACTGAAGCTTTCTTT.

The genes are TRBV27 and TRBJ2-6; D is uncertain. This CDR3 is built from 12 residues. Germline CDR1 is MNHEY and CDR2 is SMNVEV (reference sequence). Between the trimmed V and J ends, which lost 7 bases and 2 bases, there was a span of 3 bases. DNA for the CDR3: TGTGCCAGCACAACTGGGGCCAACGTCCTGACTTTC. It translates to CASTTGANVLTF.

The chain has TRBV19 and TRBJ1-6; 10 bases agree with TRBD1. Germline CDR1 is LNHDA and CDR2 is SQIVND (reference sequence). J lost 6 bases, V lost 6 bases, and 2 bases had no gene match. This CDR3 has 14 residues. The CDR3 nucleotides read TGTGCCAGTAGAGGGACAGGGGTTAATTCACCCCTCCACTTT. Its protein product is CASRGTGVNSPLHF. Using reference TRBV19 and TRBJ1-6 for the parts outside the CDR3, the full variable domain is DGGITQSPKYLFRKEGQNVTLSCEQNLNHDAMYWYRQDPGQGLRLIYYSQIVNDFQKGDIAEGYSVSREKKESFPLTVTSAQKNPTAFYLCASRGTGVNSPLHFGNGTRLTVT.